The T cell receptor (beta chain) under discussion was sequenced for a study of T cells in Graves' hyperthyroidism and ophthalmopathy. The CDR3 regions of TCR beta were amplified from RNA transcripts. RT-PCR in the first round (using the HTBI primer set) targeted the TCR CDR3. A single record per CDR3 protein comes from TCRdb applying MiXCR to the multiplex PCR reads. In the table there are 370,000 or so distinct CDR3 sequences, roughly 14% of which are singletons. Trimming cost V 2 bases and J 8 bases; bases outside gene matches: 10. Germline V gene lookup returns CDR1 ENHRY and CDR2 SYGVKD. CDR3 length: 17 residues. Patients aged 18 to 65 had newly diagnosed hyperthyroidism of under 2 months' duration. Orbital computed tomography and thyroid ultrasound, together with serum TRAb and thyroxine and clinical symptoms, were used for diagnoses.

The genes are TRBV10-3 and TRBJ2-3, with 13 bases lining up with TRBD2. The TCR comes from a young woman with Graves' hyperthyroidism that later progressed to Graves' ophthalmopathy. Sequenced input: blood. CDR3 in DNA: TGTGCCATCAGTGAGAGACTAGCGGGAGGCCTTAAGGGTACGCAGTATTTT. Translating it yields CAISERLAGGLKGTQYF.